One sample yielded the 12 T cell receptor beta chains listed below, sequenced in a study of shared clonotypes between healthy human individuals. The assay was immunoSEQ multiplex PCR, and TCRdb's table has in-frame clones only and misses some. The sample carries approximately 2,300,000 clones, under 95% recorded once. Sequences were obtained from naive CD4+ T cells from PBMCs. Subset described: CD45RA+ positively selected. These receptors originate from a man aged 18 to 29 in good health. Some clones in this sample may be carry-over from other donors' samples.

The V and J genes are TRBV19 and TRBJ1-5, with D unclear. V gave up 3 bases and J gave up 2 bases, with 11 bases separating them. Germline CDR1 LNHDA, CDR2 SQIVND (reference sequence). The length of the CDR3 is 15 residues. CDR3 amino acids: CASSIHRAGNQPQHF. In DNA, the CDR3 is TGTGCCAGTAGTATTCACAGAGCAGGCAATCAGCCCCAGCATTTT.

V and J are TRBV5-8 and TRBJ1-1, with 7 positions matching TRBD1. Germline V gives CDR1 SGHTS, CDR2 YDEGEE. V gave up 3 bases and J gave up 1 base; unmatched junction bases: 9. The CDR3 has 16 amino acids. The CDR3 DNA reads TGTGCCAGCAGCTCTACGAGGGGGCGGAGGAACACTGAAGCTTTCTTT. Its protein product is CASSSTRGRRNTEAFF.

V and J are TRBV5-4 and TRBJ2-3; 10 bases are shared with TRBD1. The CDR3 length is 16 residues. Per the germline V gene, CDR1 is SGHNT and CDR2 is YYREEE (reference sequence). The V gene end was trimmed by 4 bases and the J gene end by 1 base; junction bases not matched to a gene: 6. CDR3: CASSLGQGVGTDTQYF. Written as DNA, the CDR3 is TGTGCCAGCAGCCTCGGACAGGGGGTCGGCACAGATACGCAGTATTTT.

The rearrangement uses TRBV11-2 and TRBJ2-1; 7 bases are a match to TRBD1. Germline CDR1 reads SGHAT; CDR2 reads FQNNGV. The CDR3 is made up of 15 amino acids. The junction had 14 bases not matched to a gene; V was cut back by 5 bases and J by 10 bases. The CDR3 nucleotides are TGTGCCAGCAGCACAGCTTACAGGGGCAGCGGAGAGCAGTTCTTC. Its translation: CASSTAYRGSGEQFF.

The CDR3 bases are TGTGCCAGCGTTCTGGGGCTATACAATGAGCAGTTCTTC. Translated: CASVLGLYNEQFF. V usage is TRBV2 and J usage is TRBJ2-1; tentatively, D is TRBD1 (5 bases). This CDR3 region has 13 residues. The V and J ends lost 8 bases and 4 bases respectively, with 12 bases between them. Germline-derived CDR1 and CDR2 are SNHLY and FYNNEI.

The chain links TRBV7-9 to TRBJ2-2; D may match TRBD1 or TRBD2 (6 bases each). With 10 bases removed from V and 2 bases from J, the gap between germline ends came to 20 bases. Looked up from germline, CDR1 is SEHNR and CDR2 is FQNEAQ (reference sequence). The CDR3 runs 16 residues. The CDR3 spells CATGRGSGANTGELFF. The CDR3 bases are TGTGCCACCGGCCGGGGGTCAGGGGCTAACACCGGGGAGCTGTTTTTT.

This chain joins TRBV7-2 and TRBJ1-1, with 7 positions matching TRBD1. Germline CDR1 reads SGHTA; CDR2 reads FQGNSA. The CDR3 contains 15 residues. J gave up 1 base and V 5 bases, and 7 bases lay outside the gene matches. CDR3 loop: CASSPARGPNTEAFF. Written as DNA, the CDR3 is TGTGCCAGCAGCCCAGCTAGGGGGCCGAACACTGAAGCTTTCTTT.

This clone was seen only once. This chain links TRBV5-4 with TRBJ1-2; D is unresolved. Trimming took off 4 bases at V and 4 bases at J, with 14 bases between the two ends. Per the germline V gene, CDR1 is SGHNT and CDR2 is YYREEE (reference sequence). The CDR3 length is 14 residues. CDR3 nucleotide sequence: TGTGCCAGCAGCCCGGGTAGTATGTCCTATGGCTACACCTTC. Translation: CASSPGSMSYGYTF. The variable domain in full, completed from reference TRBV5-4 and TRBJ1-2, reads ETGVTQSPTHLIKTRGQQVTLRCSSQSGHNTVSWYQQALGQGPQFIFQYYREEENGRGNFPPRFSGLQFPNYSSELNVNALELDDSALYLCASSPGSMSYGYTFGSGTRLTVV.

The CDR3 DNA reads as TGTGCCAGCAGACAGGGGCAGACTAATGAAAAACTGTTTTTT. Translated: CASRQGQTNEKLFF. The rearrangement uses TRBV2 and TRBJ1-4, with 7 bases aligning to TRBD1. CDR3 size: 14 residues. V shed 6 bases and J 2 bases; nucleotides not matched to a gene: 3. The germline V gene encodes CDR1 SNHLY and CDR2 FYNNEI.

Here the CDR3 DNA reads TGCGCCAGCAGCTTGGACAGCCCTACCTACAATGAGCAGTTCTTC. Translated: CASSLDSPTYNEQFF. The J gene is TRBJ2-1, the V gene TRBV5-1; D uncertain. The V and J ends lost 0 bases and 2 bases respectively, with 9 bases between them. The CDR3 has 15 residues. Germline values: CDR1 SGHRS, CDR2 YFSETQ.

This sequence joins TRBV2 and TRBJ1-2; unclear D gene. V lost 10 bases, J lost 4 bases, and 19 bases lay in between. Germline values: CDR1 SNHLY, CDR2 FYNNEI. The CDR3 contains 14 residues. In DNA form, the CDR3 reads TGTGCCACCCGACCGGTCCTACAAGGCTATGGCTACACCTTC. Translation: CATRPVLQGYGYTF.

The rearrangement uses TRBV7-2 and TRBJ2-2, with a tentative D call TRBD1 (5 bases). The CDR3 spans 15 residues. CDR1 SGHTA and CDR2 FQGNSA come from the germline V gene. V was trimmed by 3 bases and J by 7 bases, leaving 15 bases between them. The CDR3 sequence is CASSFQRFRGGELFF. CDR3 bases: TGTGCCAGCAGCTTCCAACGGTTTAGGGGCGGGGAGCTGTTTTTT.